Presented here are 24 T cell receptor beta chains from one specimen sequenced in a study of T cell repertoires in cytomegalovirus infection. One entry per CDR3 protein results from TCRdb running MiXCR on the reads. The sample lists under 350,000 distinct CDR3 sequences, more than 8% occurring once. Sequencing was done on a sample of PBMCs. The receptors come from a human donor in good health (CMV status not recorded). Some clones in this sample may be carry-over from other donors' samples.

This chain links TRBV27 with TRBJ2-7, with 7 bases that match TRBD2. Germline V gives CDR1 MNHEY, CDR2 SMNVEV (reference sequence). CDR3 length equals 15 residues. Germline trimming cut 3 bases from V and 0 bases from J; bases unmatched to any gene: 5. This chain's CDR3 is CASSLASGLSYEQYF. The CDR3 DNA reads as TGTGCCAGCAGTTTGGCTAGCGGCCTCTCCTACGAGCAGTACTTC.

The chain recombines TRBV4-1 with TRBJ2-3, with 14 bases aligning to TRBD2. Germline assignment: CDR1 MGHRA and CDR2 YSYEKL. CDR3 length: 17 residues. Trimming took 4 bases from V and 8 from J; bases not matched to a gene: 11. CDR3 DNA: TGCGCCAGCAGCCGGGACGGGACTAGCGGGAGTCCGAGTACGCAGTATTTT. It encodes CASSRDGTSGSPSTQYF.

In its sample, this clonotype was seen many times. The chain employs TRBV7-6 and TRBJ2-1; tentatively, D is TRBD2 (5 bases). Germline V gives CDR1 SGHVS, CDR2 FNYEAQ. The germline V and J ends were trimmed by 1 base and 7 bases, with 8 bases remaining between them. The CDR3 extends over 13 amino acids. The CDR3 bases are TGTGCCAGCAGCTTAGTAGGCGGGAATGAGCAGTTCTTC. This encodes CASSLVGGNEQFF.

The chain recombines TRBV20-1 with TRBJ1-6, with D possibly matching TRBD1 (5 bases). The germline V gene encodes CDR1 DFQATT and CDR2 SNEGSKA (reference sequence). Trimming took off 6 bases at V and 6 bases at J, with 9 bases between the two ends. The CDR3 extends over 12 amino acids. CDR3 protein: CSATGGNSPLHF. The CDR3 DNA is TGCAGTGCGACCGGGGGTAATTCACCCCTCCACTTT.

The CDR3 reads CASSLTISNGNTIYF. For the CDR3, the DNA is TGTGCCAGCAGCCTCACCATCTCAAACGGAAACACCATATATTTT. The rearrangement joins TRBV11-2 to TRBJ1-3; D gene ambiguous. This CDR3 is 15 amino acids long. The V gene lost 5 bases and the J gene lost 4 bases, with 15 bases spanning the gap. The V gene's germline CDR1 is SGHAT and CDR2 FQNNGV.

Ten or more counts support this clonotype. In DNA, the CDR3 is TGTGCCAGCAGCGGGGGGACAGGGTCTAATCAGCCCCAGCATTTT. It encodes CASSGGTGSNQPQHF. The chain joins TRBV7-2 to TRBJ1-5; 9 nucleotides agree with TRBD1. Trimming cost V 5 bases and J 4 bases; bases outside gene matches: 6. CDR3 length: 15 amino acids. Germline CDR1 SGHTA, CDR2 FQGNSA.

Details on this clonotype: This clone may be a read error of a much larger clone one base away. The V call is TRBV6-8, the J call TRBJ1-3; TRBD1 matches 8 bases. The CDR3 consists of 13 residues. Germline-derived CDR1 and CDR2 are MNHGY and SAAAGT. Trimming took 7 bases from V and 3 from J; bases not matched to a gene: 2. The CDR3 sequence: CASKGTGGNTIYF. CDR3 nucleotide sequence: TGTGCCAGCAAAGGGACAGGTGGAAACACCATATATTTT.

There are many counts of this clonotype. The CDR3 DNA reads as TGTGCCAGCAGTTACCGACCGACAGGGTTCGGCACTGAAGCTTTCTTT. It codes for CASSYRPTGFGTEAFF. The rearrangement joins TRBV6-6 to TRBJ1-1; 7 bases match TRBD1. The CDR3 has 16 amino acids. With 2 bases clipped from V and 4 bases from J, the junction kept 10 bases outside the gene matches. Per germline, CDR1 MNHNY and CDR2 SVGAGI (reference sequence).

This clonotype came up many times. The chain is built from TRBV7-2 and TRBJ1-4; D not certain. V lost 5 bases, J lost 7 bases, and 14 bases lay in between. This CDR3 comprises 14 residues. CDR1 is SGHTA, CDR2 FQGNSA, per germline. CDR3: CASSLLGLAEKLFF. The CDR3 DNA follows: TGTGCCAGCAGCCTCCTAGGGTTGGCTGAAAAACTGTTTTTT.

This clonotype has ten or more counts. The chain links TRBV11-2 to TRBJ1-6; 7 nucleotides align to TRBD1. V shed 5 bases, J shed 7 bases, and the junction held 8 bases outside the gene matches. The CDR3 sequence is 15 residues long. Germline-derived CDR1 and CDR2 are SGHAT and FQNNGV. CDR3: CASSDRDRVNSPLHF. As DNA, the CDR3 is TGTGCCAGCAGCGATCGGGACAGAGTAAATTCACCCCTCCACTTT.

The V and J genes are TRBV7-2 and TRBJ1-2, with no clear D. Germline V lookup: CDR1 SGHTA, CDR2 FQGNSA. V was shortened by 0 bases and J by 5 bases, with 7 bases between the two germline ends. This CDR3 has 13 residues. CDR3 nucleotide sequence: TGTGCCAGCAGCTTAGCTGCAGAGTATGGCTACACCTTC. Its translation is CASSLAAEYGYTF.

In its sample, this clonotype was seen many times. J is TRBJ1-2 and V is TRBV5-4; 7 nucleotides agree with TRBD1. CDR3 length: 15 residues. J was trimmed by 4 bases and V by 0 bases; bases with no gene match: 6. Germline V gene sequence: CDR1 SGHNT, CDR2 YYREEE (reference sequence). CDR3 nucleotide sequence: TGTGCCAGCAGCTTGGCCGGGACAGCTGGCTATGGCTACACCTTC. Translating it yields CASSLAGTAGYGYTF. The variable domain in full, with the rest retrieved from reference TRBV5-4 and TRBJ1-2, is ETGVTQSPTHLIKTRGQQVTLRCSSQSGHNTVSWYQQALGQGPQFIFQYYREEENGRGNFPPRFSGLQFPNYSSELNVNALELDDSALYLCASSLAGTAGYGYTFGSGTRLTVV.

This clonotype has just a few counts. This rearrangement joins TRBV6-2 or TRBV6-3 to TRBJ1-5, with 9 bases lining up with TRBD1. Germline V lookup: CDR1 MNHEY, CDR2 SVGEGT. J was trimmed by 5 bases and V by 4 bases; bases with no gene match: 9. This CDR3 comprises 16 residues. The CDR3 here is CASSSWDRVDYQPQHF. In DNA form, the CDR3 reads TGTGCCAGCAGTTCTTGGGACAGGGTGGATTATCAGCCCCAGCATTTT.

This clonotype came up a few times. The rearrangement uses TRBV20-1 and TRBJ2-5; D is unresolved. Germline CDR1 reads DFQATT; CDR2 reads SNEGSKA (reference sequence). Trimming shortened V by 3 bases and J by 1 base, and 9 bases separated the two germline ends. The CDR3 runs 13 residues. Written as DNA, the CDR3 is TGCAGTGCTAGCCTAGGACCCCAAGAGACCCAGTACTTC. It specifies CSASLGPQETQYF.

The sample holds a few counts of this clonotype. The CDR3 spells CSAADSGDTEAFF. CDR3 coding DNA: TGCAGTGCTGCCGACAGCGGGGACACTGAAGCTTTCTTT. The rearrangement uses TRBV20-1 and TRBJ1-1; D might be TRBD1 (5 bases). V was shortened by 5 bases and J by 3 bases, with 13 bases between the two germline ends. This CDR3 has 13 residues. Germline CDR1 and CDR2: DFQATT and SNEGSKA (reference sequence).

The chain links TRBV20-1 to TRBJ2-3, with 7 bases lining up with TRBD2. Trimming removed 5 bases from V and 0 bases from J; junction bases left unmatched: 17. CDR1 is DFQATT and CDR2 is SNEGSKA in the germline V gene (reference sequence). CDR3 length equals 18 residues. The CDR3 DNA is TGCAGTGCTGCACCCCTTAGAGCGGGGACTCCTAGCACAGATACGCAGTATTTT. This gives the protein CSAAPLRAGTPSTDTQYF.

The genes are TRBV28 and TRBJ1-3; no clear D. V lost 6 bases and J 0 bases, leaving 12 bases between the germline ends. CDR1 and CDR2 (germline): MDHEN, SYDVKM. The CDR3 length is 15 residues. CDR3 loop: CASRLLTASGNTIYF. The DNA of the CDR3 is TGTGCCAGCAGGTTACTTACAGCCTCTGGAAACACCATATATTTT.

This sequence joins TRBV7-2 and TRBJ2-1; perhaps TRBD1 as D (6 bases). The V and J ends lost 5 bases and 4 bases respectively, with 12 bases between them. The CDR3 is made up of 14 amino acids. CDR1 and CDR2 (germline): SGHTA, FQGNSA. The CDR3 reads CASSRGQIYNEQFF. CDR3 in DNA: TGTGCCAGCAGCCGTGGACAGATATACAATGAGCAGTTCTTC.

Only a few counts were recorded for this clonotype. The CDR3 loop is CASSFSGWEQYF. The CDR3 coding sequence is TGTGCCAGCAGTTTTTCAGGGTGGGAGCAGTACTTC. V gene TRBV12-3 or TRBV12-4 combines with J gene TRBJ2-7; a possible D gene is TRBD1 (5 bases). The CDR3 covers 12 residues. V lost 3 bases and J lost 7, with 10 bases in between.

This clonotype has ten or more counts. This sequence joins TRBV28 and TRBJ1-1; D not certain. V was shortened by 5 bases and J by 5 bases, with 18 bases between the two germline ends. CDR1 and CDR2 from the germline V gene are MDHEN and SYDVKM. This CDR3 spans 15 amino acids. The CDR3, as DNA: TGTGCCAGCAGTACGAGACCTACGGGGTGGACTGAAGCTTTCTTT. Translating gives CASSTRPTGWTEAFF. Full variable domain (missing parts from reference TRBV28 and TRBJ1-1): DVKVTQSSRYLVKRTGEKVFLECVQDMDHENMFWYRQDPGLGLRLIYFSYDVKMKEKGDIPEGYSVSREKKERFSLILESASTNQTSMYLCASSTRPTGWTEAFFGQGTRLTVV.

The V gene is TRBV28, the J gene TRBJ2-1, with D perhaps being TRBD1 or TRBD2 (6 bases each). Germline-derived CDR1 and CDR2 are MDHEN and SYDVKM. This CDR3 comprises 14 residues. The ends were cut back, 10 bases at V and 0 bases at J, with 13 bases in the middle. This CDR3 is CATRRGISYNEQFF. In DNA form, the CDR3 reads TGTGCCACCCGGAGGGGGATCTCCTACAATGAGCAGTTCTTC.

This clonotype appeared a few times. The chain is built from TRBV7-3 and TRBJ1-1; D not resolved. The CDR3 contains 11 residues. Germline V gene sequence: CDR1 SGHTA, CDR2 FQGTGA. Deletions cut 5 bases from V and 7 bases from J, with 8 bases between. The DNA for the CDR3 is TGTGCCAGCAGCGTAGGTGTTGAAGCTTTCTTT. This translates into CASSVGVEAFF. The whole variable domain, filled in from reference TRBV7-3 and TRBJ1-1, reads GAGVSQTPSNKVTEKGKYVELRCDPISGHTALYWYRQSLGQGPEFLIYFQGTGAADDSGLPNDRFFAVRPEGSVSTLKIQRTERGDSAVYLCASSVGVEAFFGQGTRLTVV.

The rearrangement links TRBV7-6 to TRBJ2-3; D is unclear. V was trimmed by 6 bases and J by 0 bases, leaving 10 bases between them. The CDR3 runs 14 residues. Per germline, CDR1 SGHVS and CDR2 FNYEAQ. The CDR3, as DNA: TGTGCCAGCAGGAAGACTGTCAGCACAGATACGCAGTATTTT. Translation: CASRKTVSTDTQYF. The full variable domain, rest sourced from reference TRBV7-6 and TRBJ2-3, is GAGVSQSPRYKVTKRGQDVALRCDPISGHVSLYWYRQALGQGPEFLTYFNYEAQQDKSGLPNDRFSAERPEGSISTLTIQRTEQRDSAMYRCASRKTVSTDTQYFGPGTRLTVL.

This clonotype was recorded a few times. The chain links TRBV12-3 or TRBV12-4 to TRBJ2-3; D unclear. The V and J ends lost 8 bases and 4 bases respectively, with 4 bases between them. There are 10 residues in the CDR3. The CDR3 is CASGADTQYF. As DNA, the CDR3 is TGTGCCAGCGGTGCAGATACGCAGTATTTT.